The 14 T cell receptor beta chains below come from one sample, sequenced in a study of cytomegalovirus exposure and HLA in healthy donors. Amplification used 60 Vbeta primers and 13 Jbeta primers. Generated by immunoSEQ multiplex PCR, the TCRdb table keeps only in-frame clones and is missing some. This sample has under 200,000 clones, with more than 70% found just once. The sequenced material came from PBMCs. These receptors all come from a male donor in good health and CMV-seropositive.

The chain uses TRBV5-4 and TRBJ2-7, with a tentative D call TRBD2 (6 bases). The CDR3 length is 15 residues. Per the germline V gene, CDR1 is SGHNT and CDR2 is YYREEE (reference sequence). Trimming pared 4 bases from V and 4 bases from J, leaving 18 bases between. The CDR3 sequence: CASSLGSGVPYEQYF. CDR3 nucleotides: TGTGCCAGCAGCCTGGGATCGGGAGTCCCGTACGAGCAGTACTTC.

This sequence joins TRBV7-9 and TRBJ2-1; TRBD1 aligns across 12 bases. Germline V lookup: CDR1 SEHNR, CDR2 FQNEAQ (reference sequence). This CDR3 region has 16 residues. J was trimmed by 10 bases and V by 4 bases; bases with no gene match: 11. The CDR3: CASSSPPGQGAWEQFF. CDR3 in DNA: TGTGCCAGCAGCTCCCCCCCGGGACAGGGGGCATGGGAGCAGTTCTTC.

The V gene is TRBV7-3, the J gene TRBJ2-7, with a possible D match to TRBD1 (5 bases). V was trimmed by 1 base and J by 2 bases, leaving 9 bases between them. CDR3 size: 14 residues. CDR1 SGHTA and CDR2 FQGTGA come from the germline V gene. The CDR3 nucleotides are TGTGCCAGCAGCTTAAAGGACAAAACCTACGAGCAGTACTTC. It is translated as CASSLKDKTYEQYF.

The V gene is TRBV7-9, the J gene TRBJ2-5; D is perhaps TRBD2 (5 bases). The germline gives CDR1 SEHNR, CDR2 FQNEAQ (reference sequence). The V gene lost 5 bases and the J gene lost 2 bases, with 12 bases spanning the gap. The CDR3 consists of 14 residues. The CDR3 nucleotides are TGTGCCAGCAGCCATAACGGGGTTCAAGAGACCCAGTACTTC. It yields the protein CASSHNGVQETQYF.

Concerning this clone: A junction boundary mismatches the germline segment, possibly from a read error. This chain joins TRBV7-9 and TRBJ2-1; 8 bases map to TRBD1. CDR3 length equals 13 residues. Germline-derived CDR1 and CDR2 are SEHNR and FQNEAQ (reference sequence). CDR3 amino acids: CSSSLPDRVEQFF. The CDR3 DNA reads TGTTCCAGCAGCTTACCGGACAGGGTTGAGCAGTTCTTC.

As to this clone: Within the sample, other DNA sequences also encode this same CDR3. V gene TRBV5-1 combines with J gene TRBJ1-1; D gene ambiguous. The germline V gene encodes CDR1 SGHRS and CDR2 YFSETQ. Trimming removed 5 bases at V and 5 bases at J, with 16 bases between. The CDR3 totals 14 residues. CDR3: CASRAGSGVTEAFF. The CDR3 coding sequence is TGCGCCAGCAGGGCAGGATCGGGAGTAACTGAAGCTTTCTTT. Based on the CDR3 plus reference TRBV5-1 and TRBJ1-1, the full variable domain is KAGVTQTPRYLIKTRGQQVTLSCSPISGHRSVSWYQQTPGQGLQFLFEYFSETQRNKGNFPGRFSGRQFSNSRSEMNVSTLELGDSALYLCASRAGSGVTEAFFGQGTRLTVV.

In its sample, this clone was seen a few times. In nucleotides, the CDR3 is TGTGCCATCAGTGCCCCACCGGGACTAGCGGGAGGGGTCGCGCAGTATTTT. Translation: CAISAPPGLAGGVAQYF. This chain connects TRBV10-3 to TRBJ2-3; TRBD2 matches 16 bases. Looked up from germline, CDR1 is ENHRY and CDR2 is SYGVKD. The CDR3 spans 17 residues. Trimming at V came to 4 bases and at J to 10 bases, leaving 11 bases not matched to a gene.

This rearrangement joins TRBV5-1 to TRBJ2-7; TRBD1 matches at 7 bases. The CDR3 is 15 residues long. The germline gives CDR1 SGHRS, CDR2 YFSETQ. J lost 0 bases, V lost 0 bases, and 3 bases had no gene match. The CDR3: CASSLAPGGSYEQYF. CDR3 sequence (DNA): TGCGCCAGCAGCTTGGCGCCAGGGGGCTCCTACGAGCAGTACTTC.

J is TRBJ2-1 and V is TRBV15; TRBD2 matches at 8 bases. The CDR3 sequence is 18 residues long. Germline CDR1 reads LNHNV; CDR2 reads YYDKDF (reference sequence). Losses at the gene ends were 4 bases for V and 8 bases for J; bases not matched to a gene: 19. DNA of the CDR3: TGTGCCACCAGCATCAGACGAGGAGGACTATTGCGGGAGGATGAGCAGTTCTTC. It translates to CATSIRRGGLLREDEQFF.

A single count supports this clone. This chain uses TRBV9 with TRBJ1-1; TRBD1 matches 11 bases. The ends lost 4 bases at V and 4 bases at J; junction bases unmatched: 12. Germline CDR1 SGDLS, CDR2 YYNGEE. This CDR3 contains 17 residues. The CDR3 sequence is CASSTTQLGQGGTEAFF. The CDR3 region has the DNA TGTGCCAGCAGCACAACCCAGCTGGGACAGGGGGGCACTGAAGCTTTCTTT.

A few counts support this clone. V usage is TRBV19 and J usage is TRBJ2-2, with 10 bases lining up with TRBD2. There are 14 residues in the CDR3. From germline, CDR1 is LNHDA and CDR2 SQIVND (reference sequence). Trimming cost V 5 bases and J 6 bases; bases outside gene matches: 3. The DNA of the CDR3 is TGTGCCAGTAGTCGGCTAGCGGGAGCCGGGGAGCTGTTTTTT. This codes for CASSRLAGAGELFF.

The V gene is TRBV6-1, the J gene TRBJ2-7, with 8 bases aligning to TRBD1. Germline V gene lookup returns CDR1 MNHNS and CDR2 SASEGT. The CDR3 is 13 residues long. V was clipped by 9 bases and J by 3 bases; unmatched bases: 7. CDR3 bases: TGTGCCAGTGCCGGGACAGGCTACTACGAGCAGTACTTC. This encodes CASAGTGYYEQYF.

The CDR3 loop reads CASSIVPDSSGPYEQYF. In DNA, the CDR3 is TGTGCCAGTAGTATAGTCCCGGACAGTTCAGGGCCCTACGAGCAGTACTTC. V is TRBV19 and J is TRBJ2-7, with D tentatively TRBD1 (6 bases). The V end lost 1 base, the J end lost 2 bases, and 18 bases lay between the germline ends. CDR1 LNHDA and CDR2 SQIVND come from the germline V gene (reference sequence). This CDR3 is 17 amino acids long.

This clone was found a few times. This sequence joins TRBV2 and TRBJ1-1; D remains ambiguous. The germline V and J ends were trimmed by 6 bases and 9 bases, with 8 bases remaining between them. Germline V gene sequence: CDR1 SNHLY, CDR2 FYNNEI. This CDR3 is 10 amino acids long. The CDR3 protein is CASRFLQAFF. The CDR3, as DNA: TGTGCCAGCAGGTTTCTCCAAGCTTTCTTT. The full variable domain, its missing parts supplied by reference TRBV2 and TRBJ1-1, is EPEVTQTPSHQVTQMGQEVILRCVPISNHLYFYWYRQILGQKVEFLVSFYNNEISEKSEIFDDQFSVERPDGSNFTLKIRSTKLEDSAMYFCASRFLQAFFGQGTRLTVV.